The 15 T cell receptor beta chains below all came from one sample that was sequenced in a study of blood T cell repertoires in COVID-19. Sequencing used immunoSEQ multiplex PCR; TCRdb keeps in-frame clones, though not all of them. Here the sample spans about 110,000 clones, over 70% being singletons. The sample consisted of peripheral blood. All receptors derive from a woman in her 70s with acute or convalescent COVID-19.

The gene calls are TRBV5-1 and TRBJ1-3; D gene unclear. Looked up from germline, CDR1 is SGHRS and CDR2 is YFSETQ. The CDR3 sequence is 16 residues long. V gave up 0 bases and J gave up 0 bases, with 10 bases separating them. This chain's CDR3 is CASSLESVLSGNTIYF. CDR3 nucleotide sequence: TGCGCCAGCAGCTTGGAATCAGTTCTCTCTGGAAACACCATATATTTT.

The J gene is TRBJ2-5, the V gene TRBV4-1; 8 nucleotides agree with TRBD1. V dropped 0 bases and J dropped 1; count of bases not matched to a gene: 16. This CDR3 has 20 residues. Germline V gene lookup returns CDR1 MGHRA and CDR2 YSYEKL. The CDR3 reads CASSQDRDRDRPPLQETQYF. DNA of the CDR3: TGCGCCAGCAGCCAAGATAGGGACCGGGACAGGCCACCACTCCAAGAGACCCAGTACTTC.

J is TRBJ1-2 and V is TRBV15; D unresolved. Germline CDR1 is LNHNV and CDR2 is YYDKDF (reference sequence). This CDR3 has 13 residues. V lost 3 bases to trimming and J lost 8 bases, with 13 bases between them. For the CDR3, the DNA is TGTGCCACCAGCAGGGACCTCGGGGTAGGCTACACCTTC. Its translation is CATSRDLGVGYTF.

This clone was counted between two and nine times. V is TRBV3-1 (or the pseudogene TRBV3-2) and J is TRBJ2-7; 13 positions agree with TRBD2. The CDR3 sequence is 16 residues long. Germline CDR1 reads LGHDT; CDR2 reads YNNKEL (reference sequence). J lost 3 bases, V lost 3 bases, and 5 bases had no gene match. The chain's CDR3 is CASSQAGLAGVYEQYF. CDR3 DNA: TGTGCCAGCAGCCAGGCAGGACTAGCGGGGGTCTACGAGCAGTACTTC.

This clone was seen only once. This chain uses TRBV5-6 with TRBJ2-7; weak D call: TRBD1 (5 bases). CDR1 SGHDT and CDR2 YYEEEE come from the germline V gene. The CDR3 is made up of 14 amino acids. Trimming shortened V by 4 bases and J by 4 bases, and 15 bases separated the two germline ends. CDR3 DNA: TGTGCCAGCAGCGTCCGGACATCGTTTTACGAGCAGTACTTC. Translation gives CASSVRTSFYEQYF.

The V call is TRBV19, the J call TRBJ2-2; no definite D call. CDR3 length: 15 residues. CDR1 and CDR2 (germline): LNHDA, SQIVND (reference sequence). Trimming pared 8 bases from V and 0 bases from J, leaving 13 bases between. CDR3 protein: CASVPTDTNTGELFF. The CDR3 DNA reads as TGTGCCAGTGTACCCACAGATACGAACACCGGGGAGCTGTTTTTT.

The genes are TRBV21-1 and TRBJ1-2; TRBD1 is the table's D call and was not checked against the DNA. TRBV21-1 is a documented pseudogene. The CDR3 consists of 13 residues. CDR3 nucleotide sequence: TGTGCCAGCAGCTTCCGCTCGAGGGGGGGCTACACCTTC. Amino acids: CASSFRSRGGYTF.

This rearrangement joins TRBV7-2 to TRBJ1-1; D is unclear. Germline V gene sequence: CDR1 SGHTA, CDR2 FQGNSA. This CDR3 has 13 amino acids. Trimming left V 6 bases short and J 0 bases short, with 8 bases between. CDR3 nucleotides: TGTGCCAGCAGTTACGGGGTGAACACTGAAGCTTTCTTT. Translation: CASSYGVNTEAFF.

The chain has TRBV9 and TRBJ1-6, with D possibly matching TRBD1 (5 bases). Trimming left V 0 bases short and J 8 bases short, with 9 bases between. The germline CDR1 and CDR2 sequences are SGDLS and YYNGEE. The CDR3 totals 14 residues. CDR3 region: CASSVVGEDSPLHF. The CDR3 DNA reads TGTGCCAGCAGCGTAGTAGGGGAGGATTCACCCCTCCACTTT.

V and J are TRBV7-6 and TRBJ1-5; D is perhaps TRBD1 (6 bases). V was pared by 3 bases and J by 3 bases, with 9 bases between. Germline V gene data show CDR1 as SGHVS and CDR2 as FNYEAQ. This CDR3 is 14 amino acids long. The CDR3 protein is CASSLRTDNQPQHF. DNA for the CDR3: TGTGCCAGCAGCTTGAGGACAGACAATCAGCCCCAGCATTTT. Using reference TRBV7-6 and TRBJ1-5 for the parts outside the CDR3, the full variable domain is GAGVSQSPRYKVTKRGQDVALRCDPISGHVSLYWYRQALGQGPEFLTYFNYEAQQDKSGLPNDRFSAERPEGSISTLTIQRTEQRDSAMYRCASSLRTDNQPQHFGDGTRLSIL.

This rearrangement joins TRBV5-1 to TRBJ2-1, with unresolved D. The CDR3 spans 15 residues. Trimming stripped 0 bases from V and 2 bases from J, with 9 bases between. CDR1 and CDR2 from the germline V gene are SGHRS and YFSETQ. The CDR3 spells CASSLEAPTYNEQFF. CDR3 sequence (DNA): TGCGCCAGCAGCTTGGAAGCTCCCACCTACAATGAGCAGTTCTTC.

The chain is built from TRBV7-3 and TRBJ1-5; 7 bases line up with TRBD1. V lost 5 bases, J lost 5 bases, and 3 bases stayed unmatched. Germline CDR1 and CDR2: SGHTA and FQGTGA. The CDR3 runs to 13 residues. CDR3 DNA sequence: TGTGCCAGCAGCCGACAGGGCGATCAGCCCCAGCATTTT. It codes for CASSRQGDQPQHF.

The J gene is TRBJ2-5, the V gene TRBV2, with 14 bases that match TRBD2. Trimming cost V 9 bases and J 5 bases; bases outside gene matches: 5. The CDR3 is made up of 14 amino acids. Germline loops: CDR1 SNHLY, CDR2 FYNNEI. The CDR3 bases are TGTGCCAGTGGGACTAGCGGGAGAATGGAGACCCAGTACTTC. Residues: CASGTSGRMETQYF. Based on the CDR3 plus reference TRBV2 and TRBJ2-5, the full variable domain is EPEVTQTPSHQVTQMGQEVILRCVPISNHLYFYWYRQILGQKVEFLVSFYNNEISEKSEIFDDQFSVERPDGSNFTLKIRSTKLEDSAMYFCASGTSGRMETQYFGPGTRLLVL.

V is TRBV4-1 and J is TRBJ2-7, with D hard to call. Germline V gene data show CDR1 as MGHRA and CDR2 as YSYEKL. V shed 0 bases and J shed 3 bases, with 12 bases lying between them. This CDR3 has 15 residues. As DNA, the CDR3 is TGCGCCAGCAGCCAAGATCACGACTCCTACTACGAGCAGTACTTC. It translates to CASSQDHDSYYEQYF.

The chain is built from TRBV9 and TRBJ1-4; no definite D call. The CDR3 is 14 amino acids. V was trimmed by 0 bases and J by 7 bases, leaving 10 bases between them. The V gene's germline CDR1 is SGDLS and CDR2 YYNGEE. The CDR3: CASSVGSLGEKLFF. The CDR3 region has the DNA TGTGCCAGCAGCGTAGGGAGCCTTGGTGAAAAACTGTTTTTT.